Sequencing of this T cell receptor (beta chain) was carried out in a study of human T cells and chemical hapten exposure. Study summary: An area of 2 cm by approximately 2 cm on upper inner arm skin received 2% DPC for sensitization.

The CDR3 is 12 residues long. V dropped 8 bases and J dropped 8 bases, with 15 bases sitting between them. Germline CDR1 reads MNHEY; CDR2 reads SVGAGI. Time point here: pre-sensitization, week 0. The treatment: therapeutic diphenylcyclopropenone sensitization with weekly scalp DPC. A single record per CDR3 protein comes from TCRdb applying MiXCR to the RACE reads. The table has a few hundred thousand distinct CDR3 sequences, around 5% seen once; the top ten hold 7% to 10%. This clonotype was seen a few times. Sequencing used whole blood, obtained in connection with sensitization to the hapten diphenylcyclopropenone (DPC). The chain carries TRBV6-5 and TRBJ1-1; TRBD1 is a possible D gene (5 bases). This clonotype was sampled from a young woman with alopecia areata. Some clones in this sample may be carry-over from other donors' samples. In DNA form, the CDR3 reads TGTGCCAGCTTCAAGAGAGGGGCCGAAGCTTTCTTT. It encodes CASFKRGAEAFF.